The entry that follows covers one T cell receptor (beta chain) sequence. Reverse transcription used roughly 0.45 to 1 ug RNA and random hexamers. Each CDR3 protein gets one entry after TCRdb re-called the immunoSEQ multiplex PCR reads with MiXCR. The data hold some 190,000 distinct CDR3 sequences, with almost 96% observed a single time. This entry comes from a study of CD8 T cells in Susac syndrome. The CDR3 contains 12 residues. Per germline, CDR1 DFQATT and CDR2 SNEGSKA (reference sequence). With V trimmed by 3 bases and J by 8 bases, 5 bases remained unmatched. This chain links TRBV20-1 with TRBJ1-1; the match to TRBD1 covers 8 bases. The sequenced material came from CD4+ T cells from PBMCs. The receptor was isolated from a human donor with multiple sclerosis. CDR3 amino acids: CSARQGAAEAFF. The CDR3 DNA is TGCAGTGCTAGGCAGGGGGCGGCGGAAGCTTTCTTT.